One T cell receptor (beta chain) is described in this entry. TCRdb's table, derived via immunoSEQ multiplex PCR, lists solely in-frame clones and lacks some. The table lists approximately 99,000 clones, nearly 90% of them singletons. This specimen belongs to a study of Tregs in tolerant kidney transplant recipients. J gave up 5 bases and V 6 bases, and 6 bases lay outside the gene matches. CDR1 is SNHLY, CDR2 FYNNEI, per germline. This CDR3 region has 15 residues. Sequencing was performed on CD4+ T cells from blood, taken before the transplant. The receptor was isolated from a human donor who received a combined kidney and bone marrow transplant. This sequence joins TRBV2 and TRBJ1-5, with TRBD1 matching 11 bases. CDR3 sequence reads: CASSPDRGPHQPQHF. The DNA for the CDR3 is TGTGCCAGCAGCCCGGACAGGGGGCCACATCAGCCCCAGCATTTT.